Listed here are 3 T cell receptor beta chains from one sample, sequenced in a study of T cell responses to AZD1222 COVID-19 vaccine. The table came from immunoSEQ multiplex PCR; TCRdb's copy has only in-frame clones and leaves some out. Of approximately 91,000 clones detected, 88% appear once; the ten largest clones hold 10% to 15%. This material consisted of peripheral blood, taken on day 0 of AZD1222 vaccination. The receptors shown here come from an adult in good health.

The CDR3 here is CASSLEGPEAFF. As DNA, the CDR3 is TGCGCCAGCAGCTTGGAGGGTCCTGAAGCTTTCTTT. J is TRBJ1-1 and V is TRBV5-1, with unresolved D. Trimming pared 0 bases from V and 6 bases from J, leaving 6 bases between. Germline-derived CDR1 and CDR2 are SGHRS and YFSETQ. CDR3 length equals 12 residues.

This chain connects TRBV28 to TRBJ1-2, with TRBD1 as a possible D gene (5 bases). The germline CDR1 and CDR2 sequences are MDHEN and SYDVKM. This CDR3 is built from 14 residues. V gave up 7 bases and J gave up 5 bases, with 17 bases separating them. The CDR3 DNA reads as TGTGCCAGCATCCCGACTGGGGGTGGGTATGGCTACACCTTC. Encoded protein: CASIPTGGGYGYTF.

The chain combines TRBV27 with TRBJ2-1, with 10 nucleotides matching TRBD2. The junction had 2 bases not matched to a gene; V was cut back by 7 bases and J by 5 bases. Germline-derived CDR1 and CDR2 are MNHEY and SMNVEV (reference sequence). CDR3 length: 13 residues. CDR3 sequence: CASKLAGHNEQFF. CDR3 in DNA: TGTGCCAGCAAACTAGCGGGGCACAATGAGCAGTTCTTC.